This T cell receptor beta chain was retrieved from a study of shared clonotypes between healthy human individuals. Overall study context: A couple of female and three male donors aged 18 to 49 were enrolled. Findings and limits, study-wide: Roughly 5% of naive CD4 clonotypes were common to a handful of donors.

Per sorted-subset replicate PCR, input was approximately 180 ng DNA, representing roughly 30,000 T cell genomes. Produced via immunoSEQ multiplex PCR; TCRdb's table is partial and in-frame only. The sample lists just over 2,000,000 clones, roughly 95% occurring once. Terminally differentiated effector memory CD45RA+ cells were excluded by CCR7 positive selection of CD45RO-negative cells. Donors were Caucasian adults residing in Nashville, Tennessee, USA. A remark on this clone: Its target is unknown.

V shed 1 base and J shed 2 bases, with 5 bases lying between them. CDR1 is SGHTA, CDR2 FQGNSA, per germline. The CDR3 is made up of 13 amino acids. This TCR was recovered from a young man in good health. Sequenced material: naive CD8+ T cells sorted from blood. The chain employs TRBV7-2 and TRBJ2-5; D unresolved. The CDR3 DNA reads TGTGCCAGCAGCTTAGTCGGGCAAGAGACCCAGTACTTC. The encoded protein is CASSLVGQETQYF. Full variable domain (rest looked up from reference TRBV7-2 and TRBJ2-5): GAGVSQSPSNKVTEKGKDVELRCDPISGHTALYWYRQSLGQGLEFLIYFQGNSAPDKSGLPSDRFSAERTGGSVSTLTIQRTQQEDSAVYLCASSLVGQETQYFGPGTRLLVL.